This T cell receptor (beta chain) was sequenced during a study of response to subunit inactivated influenza vaccine. One entry per CDR3 protein results from TCRdb running MiXCR on the RT-PCR reads. The sample has hundreds of thousands of distinct CDR3 sequences, approximately 17% seen once. General study results and limits: That few new T cells are recruited by each seasonal influenza vaccination was the authors' suggestion.

On this clonotype: Its cognate antigen is unknown.

The CDR3 contains 15 residues. With 10 bases removed from V and 2 bases from J, the gap between germline ends came to 18 bases. Germline V gives CDR1 KGHDR, CDR2 SFDVKD. This specimen consisted of PBMCs from blood, obtained around 5 days after vaccination. This sequence was found in a man aged 45-60 years who received an inactivated influenza vaccine. The rearrangement joins TRBV24-1 to TRBJ2-3, with a possible D match to TRBD1 (6 bases). This CDR3 is CATRPGHLVTDTQYF. In DNA form, the CDR3 reads TGTGCCACGCGTCCGGGACACCTCGTCACAGATACGCAGTATTTT.